The 20 T cell receptor beta chains below come from one sample, sequenced in a study of T cells after somatic rescue of genetic block. TCRdb keeps only in-frame clones here, not all; method: immunoSEQ multiplex PCR. The profile shows just over 8,000 clones, over 80% of them singletons. Sequenced: peripheral blood mononuclear cells (PBMCs). All receptors come from a boy under 18.

V is TRBV7-2 and J is TRBJ2-5, with a weak D call TRBD2 (7 bases). V shed 3 bases and J shed 5 bases, with 13 bases lying between them. The CDR3 extends over 14 amino acids. Germline CDR1 and CDR2: SGHTA and FQGNSA. CDR3 region: CASSLGGARETQYF. The CDR3, as DNA: TGTGCCAGCAGCTTGGGGGGGGCGAGGGAGACCCAGTACTTC.

This clone turned up a few times. This chain connects TRBV11-2 to TRBJ2-7; D is undetermined. V was trimmed by 1 base and J by 6 bases, leaving 4 bases between them. The CDR3 totals 11 residues. CDR1 is SGHAT and CDR2 is FQNNGV in the germline V gene. This CDR3 is CASSLVGEQYF. CDR3 DNA sequence: TGTGCCAGCAGCTTAGTGGGCGAGCAGTACTTC.

The chain recombines TRBV29-1 with TRBJ1-1; 7 bases line up with TRBD1. The CDR3 spans 13 residues. J gave up 1 base and V 6 bases, and 5 bases lay outside the gene matches. CDR1 is SQVTM, CDR2 ANQGSEA, per germline. The CDR3 region has the DNA TGCAGCGTGGCACAGGGGACGAACACTGAAGCTTTCTTT. The encoded protein is CSVAQGTNTEAFF.

This clone counts as large (0.1 to 1%). The V call is TRBV9, the J call TRBJ1-1; no clear D gene. V was clipped by 0 bases and J by 5 bases, with 14 bases between them. The germline gives CDR1 SGDLS, CDR2 YYNGEE. The CDR3 length is 15 residues. CDR3 sequence: CASSVDWTPRTEAFF. The CDR3 DNA reads TGTGCCAGCAGCGTAGACTGGACTCCCCGAACTGAAGCTTTCTTT.

V usage is TRBV13 and J usage is TRBJ1-1; 7 bases align to TRBD1. Germline CDR1 reads PRHDT; CDR2 reads FYEKMQ (reference sequence). Trimming cost V 8 bases and J 5 bases; bases outside gene matches: 11. CDR3 size: 14 residues. The CDR3 nucleotides read TGTGCCAGCCGGGACAGTGAGACGGGGACTGAAGCTTTCTTT. Protein: CASRDSETGTEAFF.

By share, this clone ranks as medium-sized. The chain employs TRBV28 and TRBJ1-2, with D perhaps matching TRBD1 (5 bases). In germline, CDR1 is MDHEN, CDR2 SYDVKM. The CDR3 spans 13 residues. V was cut by 7 bases and J by 7 bases, with 16 bases left in between. As DNA, the CDR3 is TGTGCCAGCATCCCCTCGGAGGGGTCTGGCTACACCTTC. Amino acid sequence: CASIPSEGSGYTF.

V is TRBV6-6 and J is TRBJ2-5, with 8 bases aligning to TRBD1. The germline CDR1 and CDR2 sequences are MNHNY and SVGAGI (reference sequence). CDR3 length equals 14 residues. V dropped 7 bases and J dropped 1; count of bases not matched to a gene: 5. In DNA, the CDR3 is TGTGCCAGCACCCAACAGGGGGTCCAAGAGACCCAGTACTTC. It encodes CASTQQGVQETQYF.

The V gene is TRBV29-1, the J gene TRBJ1-2; D might be TRBD1 (5 bases). V was cut by 2 bases and J by 7 bases, with 20 bases left in between. The germline V gene encodes CDR1 SQVTM and CDR2 ANQGSEA. This CDR3 comprises 15 residues. The CDR3 loop reads CSVESRTARGGGYTF. In nucleotides, the CDR3 is TGCAGCGTTGAAAGTCGGACCGCGCGTGGGGGTGGCTACACCTTC.

This clone was counted once. This chain connects TRBV7-2 to TRBJ2-7; D is perhaps TRBD2 (5 bases). The CDR3 has 15 residues. The V gene's germline CDR1 is SGHTA and CDR2 FQGNSA. Trimming took 0 bases from V and 0 from J, leaving 9 bases between them. The CDR3 region is CASSLAPTSSYEQYF. The CDR3 coding sequence is TGTGCCAGCAGCTTAGCCCCAACTAGCTCCTACGAGCAGTACTTC.

This clone was picked up a small number of times. The V call is TRBV2, the J call TRBJ1-2; no definite D call. This CDR3 contains 11 residues. Germline lookup yields CDR1 SNHLY and CDR2 FYNNEI. The V gene lost 5 bases and the J gene lost 3 bases, with 4 bases spanning the gap. As DNA, the CDR3 is TGTGCCAGCAGTCCCGACTATGGCTACACCTTC. Translated: CASSPDYGYTF.

The CDR3 nucleotides read TGTGCCAGTAGGTGGACAGGGGCCAAAAACATTCAGTACTTC. It encodes CASRWTGAKNIQYF. The rearrangement uses TRBV19 and TRBJ2-4, with 8 bases lining up with TRBD1. The germline V gene encodes CDR1 LNHDA and CDR2 SQIVND (reference sequence). Trimming took 6 bases from V and 1 from J; bases not matched to a gene: 2. The CDR3 spans 14 residues.

The chain couples TRBV4-1 to TRBJ2-1; D is ambiguous. The germline V gene has CDR1 MGHRA and CDR2 YSYEKL. This CDR3 has 14 residues. V lost 0 bases and J 8 bases, leaving 11 bases between the germline ends. The DNA of the CDR3 is TGCGCCAGCAGCCAAGAGGAAGGCAGGCATGAGCAGTTCTTC. This translates into CASSQEEGRHEQFF.

V is TRBV5-5 and J is TRBJ2-3; 7 bases agree with TRBD1. Germline CDR1 and CDR2: SGHKS and YYEKEE (reference sequence). V shed 4 bases, J shed 2 bases, and the junction held 7 bases outside the gene matches. The CDR3 covers 15 residues. This chain's CDR3 is CASSDGDSVTDTQYF. The CDR3 bases are TGTGCCAGCAGCGACGGGGACAGTGTCACAGATACGCAGTATTTT.

The chain recombines TRBV4-2 with TRBJ2-4; either TRBD1 or TRBD2 may supply D (5 bases each). From germline, CDR1 is LGHNA and CDR2 YNFKEQ. V dropped 4 bases and J dropped 1 base, with 17 bases sitting between them. The CDR3 is 17 residues long. The CDR3 DNA reads TGTGCCAGCAGCCCGACCCCGGATGGGGGTGCCAAAAACATTCAGTACTTC. The encoded protein is CASSPTPDGGAKNIQYF.

The genes are TRBV28 and TRBJ2-3, with 8 bases matching TRBD2. After removal of 3 bases from V and 1 base from J, the junction contained 9 bases not matched to a gene. Germline CDR1 MDHEN, CDR2 SYDVKM. The CDR3 is 17 amino acids. The CDR3 spells CASSFLAGLDGTDTQYF. In nucleotides, the CDR3 is TGTGCCAGCAGTTTCCTAGCGGGTCTCGACGGCACAGATACGCAGTATTTT.

The genes are TRBV11-1 and TRBJ1-1, with TRBD1 matching over 10 bases. This CDR3 comprises 13 residues. The V gene's germline CDR1 is SGHAT and CDR2 FQDESV (reference sequence). V shed 5 bases, J shed 5 bases, and the junction held 2 bases outside the gene matches. CDR3 nucleotides: TGTGCCAGCAGCCCGGACAGGGGGACTGAAGCTTTCTTT. Encoded protein: CASSPDRGTEAFF.

This clone was detected a few times. Here the CDR3 reads CASSLGVNEQFF. The CDR3 nucleotides are TGTGCCAGCAGCTTGGGTGTCAATGAGCAGTTCTTC. The rearrangement joins TRBV5-4 to TRBJ2-1; D unresolved. The CDR3 loop spans 12 amino acids. Trimming removed 0 bases from V and 6 bases from J, with 4 bases in between. CDR1 is SGHNT and CDR2 is YYREEE in the germline V gene (reference sequence).

The rearrangement links TRBV13 to TRBJ2-7; D is unresolved. The CDR3 is 14 residues long. Germline V lookup: CDR1 PRHDT, CDR2 FYEKMQ (reference sequence). Trimming pared 3 bases from V and 0 bases from J, leaving 9 bases between. The CDR3 bases are TGTGCCAGCAGCTTGGGTCTGACCTCCTACGAGCAGTACTTC. Translation gives CASSLGLTSYEQYF.

The chain's CDR3 is CASSMGLAVGEQFF. The CDR3 DNA is TGTGCCAGCAGCATGGGACTAGCGGTAGGTGAGCAGTTCTTC. The chain has TRBV21-1 and TRBJ2-1; the table names TRBD2, a call not compared with the DNA. TRBV21-1 is recorded as a pseudogene. The CDR3 sequence is 14 residues long.

This clone appeared a single time. The chain is built from TRBV18 and TRBJ2-1, with TRBD2 as a possible D gene (6 bases). The V end was cut by 2 bases, the J end by 3 bases, with 11 bases between. Per the germline V gene, CDR1 is KGHSH and CDR2 is LQKENI. The length of the CDR3 is 15 residues. In DNA form, the CDR3 reads TGTGCCAGCTCACCAAGCAGGGAGGTCTACAATGAGCAGTTCTTC. Translated: CASSPSREVYNEQFF.